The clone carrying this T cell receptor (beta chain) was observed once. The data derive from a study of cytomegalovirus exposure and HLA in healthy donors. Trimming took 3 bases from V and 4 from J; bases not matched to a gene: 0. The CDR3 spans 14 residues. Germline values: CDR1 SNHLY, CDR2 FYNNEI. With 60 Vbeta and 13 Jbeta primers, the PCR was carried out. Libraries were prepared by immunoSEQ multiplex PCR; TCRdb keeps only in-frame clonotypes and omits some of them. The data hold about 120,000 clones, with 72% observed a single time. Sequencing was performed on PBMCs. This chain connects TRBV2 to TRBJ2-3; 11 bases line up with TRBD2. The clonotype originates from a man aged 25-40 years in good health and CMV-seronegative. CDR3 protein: CASSDSGGADTQYF. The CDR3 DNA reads TGTGCCAGCAGTGATAGCGGGGGGGCAGATACGCAGTATTTT.